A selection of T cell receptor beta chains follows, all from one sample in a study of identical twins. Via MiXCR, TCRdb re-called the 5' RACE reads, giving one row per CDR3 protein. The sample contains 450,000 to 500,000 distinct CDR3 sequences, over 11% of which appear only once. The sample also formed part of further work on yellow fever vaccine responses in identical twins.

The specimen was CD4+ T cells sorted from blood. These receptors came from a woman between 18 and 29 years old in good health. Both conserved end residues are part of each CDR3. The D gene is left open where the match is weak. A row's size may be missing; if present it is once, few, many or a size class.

TGTGCCAGTAGTACCAGCAGACAAACGCGGGGAGAGACCCAGTACTTC CASSTSRQTRGETQYF TRBV19 NA TRBJ2-5 NA
TGTGCCAGCTCACCGACAGGGGTGCACACTGAAGCTTTCTTT CASSPTGVHTEAFF TRBV18 TRBD1 TRBJ1-1 NA
TGTGCCAGCAGCGTAGTACCGAGCCCCTACGAGCAGTACTTC CASSVVPSPYEQYF TRBV9 NA TRBJ2-7 few
TGTGCCAGCAGTTTTTTCGGGGGAAATCAGCCCCAGCATTTT CASSFFGGNQPQHF TRBV28 NA TRBJ1-5 few
TGTGCCACAGACAGGGCCCTCGACGGCGGGAGGGCTGAGGTCAATGAGCAGTTCTTC CATDRALDGGRAEVNEQFF TRBV2 TRBD2 TRBJ2-1 NA
TGTGCCAGCAGCCCAAGCCCTCTTAACTCCTACAATGAGCAGTTCTTC CASSPSPLNSYNEQFF TRBV7-9 NA TRBJ2-1 NA
TGTGCCAGTAGTATAGGCACGACAGATACGCAGTATTTT CASSIGTTDTQYF TRBV19 NA TRBJ2-3 NA
TGTGCCACCAGCAGAGATCGGGTTACCAAAGATACGCAGTATTTT CATSRDRVTKDTQYF TRBV15 NA TRBJ2-3 many
TGCAGCGTTGTTAAGTCCGGGGTCTACAATGAGCAGTTCTTC CSVVKSGVYNEQFF TRBV29-1 NA TRBJ2-1 few
TGTGCCAGCAGCGTAGGCGAAACCTACTCCTACGAGCAGTACTTC CASSVGETYSYEQYF TRBV9 NA TRBJ2-7 NA
TGTGCCAGCAGCTTGGGAGTTGGTGGGGCCAACGTCCTGACTTTC CASSLGVGGANVLTF TRBV5-6 NA TRBJ2-6 few
TGTGCCAGCAGTCATAATGGGGCCAACGTCCTGACTTTC CASSHNGANVLTF TRBV6-4 NA TRBJ2-6 few
TGTGCCAGCAGTTACTCGAAAGGGGGACACCAAGCGAACACCGGGGAGCTGTTTTTT CASSYSKGGHQANTGELFF TRBV6-5 NA TRBJ2-2 NA
TGCGCCAGCAGCCAGGAGGGGGCGGGCCAAGAGACCCAGTACTTC CASSQEGAGQETQYF TRBV5-1 NA TRBJ2-5 few
TGTGCCAGCAGCTACAACGCTTACAATGAGCAGTTCTTC CASSYNAYNEQFF TRBV7-9 NA TRBJ2-1 many
TGTGCCAGCAGTTACGACTCGTGGACTGTTGAGCAGTTCTTC CASSYDSWTVEQFF TRBV6-2/TRBV6-3 NA TRBJ2-1 once
TGTGCCAGCAGTCCCTGGACAGCGAACACCGGGGAGCTGTTTTTT CASSPWTANTGELFF TRBV12-3/TRBV12-4 NA TRBJ2-2 many
TGTGCCAGCAGCCCAAGGGCCGGGAGAGGGACAGATACGCAGTATTTT CASSPRAGRGTDTQYF TRBV7-9 NA TRBJ2-3 NA
TGTGCCAGCAGTTTTTCCGGTCAGTGGGGCACTGAAGCTTTCTTT CASSFSGQWGTEAFF TRBV12-3/TRBV12-4 NA TRBJ1-1 many
TGTGCTAGTGGTACTCTACCCAACACCGGGGAGCTGTTTTTT CASGTLPNTGELFF TRBV12-5 NA TRBJ2-2 NA
TGCAGTGCTAGAGATCCGACTAGCGGGAGCTACAATGAGCAGTTCTTC CSARDPTSGSYNEQFF TRBV20-1 TRBD2 TRBJ2-1 NA
TGCGCCAGCAGCTTGGTAGGGAAGACTAGCACAGATACGCAGTATTTT CASSLVGKTSTDTQYF TRBV5-1 NA TRBJ2-3 NA
TGTGCCAGCAGTTTATTCAAGGACAGGGGGGGCAATCAGCCCCAGCATTTT CASSLFKDRGGNQPQHF TRBV28 TRBD1 TRBJ1-5 few
TGTGCCAGCAGTTTCGGGGATCAAGCCTACGAGCAGTACTTC CASSFGDQAYEQYF TRBV12-3/TRBV12-4 NA TRBJ2-7 few
TGTGCCAGCAGTTACGGGGCGGGGGGGCAGGTAGATACGCAGTATTTT CASSYGAGGQVDTQYF TRBV6-5 TRBD2 TRBJ2-3 NA
TGCAGCGTTGAAGGGACTGGGGGGAATGAGCAGTTCTTC CSVEGTGGNEQFF TRBV29-1 NA TRBJ2-1 many
TGTGCCAGCAGCTTGGTTGGACTAGCGGACACAGATACGCAGTATTTT CASSLVGLADTDTQYF TRBV5-6 TRBD2 TRBJ2-3 few
TGTGCCAGCAGTTACTCTAAAACAGGTGGAGGGGCCAACGTCCTGACTTTC CASSYSKTGGGANVLTF TRBV6-5 NA TRBJ2-6 NA
TGTGCTAGCAGCTTAGGGCTCGGACAGCAAGAGACCCAGTACTTC CASSLGLGQQETQYF TRBV7-7 NA TRBJ2-5 NA
TGTGCCAGCAGTCAGACTAGCGGGAGGCTGAACACCGGGGAGCTGTTTTTT CASSQTSGRLNTGELFF TRBV6-2/TRBV6-3 TRBD2 TRBJ2-2 NA
TGCAGTGCTAGGGACCCTAGGGGGTCCAATGAGCAGTTCTTC CSARDPRGSNEQFF TRBV20-1 NA TRBJ2-1 NA
TGCGCCAGCAGCTTGGTTTCGGGTAACACTGAAGCTTTCTTT CASSLVSGNTEAFF TRBV5-1 NA TRBJ1-1 NA
TGTGCCAGCAGCCGTATGGGGGGAGGTACGCAGTATTTT CASSRMGGGTQYF TRBV12-3/TRBV12-4 NA TRBJ2-3 many
TGCGCCAGCAGCTTCACGGGGGGGCCGAGCACAGATACGCAGTATTTT CASSFTGGPSTDTQYF TRBV5-1 TRBD2 TRBJ2-3 NA
TGCAGCGTTAAGGCGGCGGGAAGGCAGACCCAGTACTTC CSVKAAGRQTQYF TRBV29-1 NA TRBJ2-5 many
TGTGCCAGCAGCTTCCCCCGGGACAGGACCTCCTACGAGCAGTACTTC CASSFPRDRTSYEQYF TRBV7-8 TRBD1 TRBJ2-7 NA
TGTGCCAGCAGTTTTGTGGCAGCTAATTCACCCCTCCACTTT CASSFVAANSPLHF TRBV27 NA TRBJ1-6 few
TGTGCCAGCAGCTTGACGGGGACGGAGCAGTTCTTC CASSLTGTEQFF TRBV7-9 NA TRBJ2-1 many
TGTGCCAGCAGCTCCCAACTCCTTGGGATTACAGATACGCAGTATTTT CASSSQLLGITDTQYF TRBV7-2 NA TRBJ2-3 NA
TGCGCCAGCAGCCCCGGGACGGAGGTTCAGCCCCAGCATTTT CASSPGTEVQPQHF TRBV5-1 NA TRBJ1-5 NA
TGTGCCAGCAGCAACCAATACACCGGGGAGCTGTTTTTT CASSNQYTGELFF TRBV6-2/TRBV6-3 NA TRBJ2-2 NA
TGTGCCAGCAGCTTGGGGGAGCGCCTCTCCTACAATGAGCAGTTCTTC CASSLGERLSYNEQFF TRBV5-6 NA TRBJ2-1 NA
TGCAGCGGCCGGGACAGGGGTTTAGAAGCTTTCTTT CSGRDRGLEAFF TRBV29-1 TRBD1 TRBJ1-1 many
TGTGCCAGCAGCACCCCGGGACACTCGCGAGGCGAGCAGTACTTC CASSTPGHSRGEQYF TRBV7-9 NA TRBJ2-7 many
TGTGCCAGCAGCAGACTTGTCACAGATACGCAGTATTTT CASSRLVTDTQYF TRBV7-3 NA TRBJ2-3 few
TGTGCCAGCAGCCGCGACCTGGACAGGTCTATCGGGGAGCTGTTTTTT CASSRDLDRSIGELFF TRBV6-1 TRBD1 TRBJ2-2 NA
TGTGCCAGCAGCCAAGATTTGGCTAGCGGGGAATTGGGGACCCAGTACTTC CASSQDLASGELGTQYF TRBV3-1 TRBD2 TRBJ2-5 NA
TGCAGTTTCGAGCCGGAAGGGAGTCGCGCCTACAATGAGCAGTTCTTC CSFEPEGSRAYNEQFF TRBV20-1 NA TRBJ2-1 few